The 11 T cell receptor beta chains below come from one sample, sequenced in a study of beta chain features in type 1 diabetes. Study-wide results and caveats: Type 1 diabetes patients had TCRB CDR3s that were shorter (moderately but significantly so) in all four CD4+ subsets.

The antigens of these receptors remain unknown. What was sequenced were expressed TCRB transcripts, since all of the isolated RNA had been reverse transcribed. Measured with immunoSEQ multiplex PCR; TCRdb has only the in-frame clones, and not every one. The data contain some 200,000 clones, 15% to 20% of them seen just once; the ten biggest clones take up 0.08% to 0.095%. What was sequenced was naive CD4+ T cells from blood. These receptors all come from a man aged 25-40 years with type 1 diabetes.

CDR3 in DNA: TGTGCCAGCACCCTCAAGACAATGGTGGCAAGAGAGACCCAGTACTTC. Translated, it gives CASTLKTMVARETQYF. J is TRBJ2-5 and V is TRBV7-9; no definite D call. The germline V gene encodes CDR1 SEHNR and CDR2 FQNEAQ (reference sequence). Trimming left V 7 bases short and J 4 bases short, with 22 bases between. The CDR3 loop spans 16 amino acids.

In regard to this clone: The sample has other DNA sequences that encode this CDR3 too. The CDR3 sequence is CASSPGETQYF. As DNA, the CDR3 is TGTGCCAGCAGCCCCGGAGAGACCCAGTACTTC. The chain links TRBV7-8 to TRBJ2-5; D is undetermined. Germline V CDR1 and CDR2: SGHVS, FQNEAQ. V was trimmed by 5 bases and J by 4 bases, leaving 5 bases between them. The CDR3 runs to 11 residues.

This chain connects TRBV6-1 to TRBJ2-7, with D unclear. The V gene lost 0 bases and the J gene lost 3 bases, with 3 bases spanning the gap. This CDR3 spans 12 amino acids. Germline CDR1 MNHNS, CDR2 SASEGT. The CDR3 reads CASSEASYEQYF. CDR3 coding DNA: TGTGCCAGCAGTGAAGCAAGCTACGAGCAGTACTTC.

This chain joins TRBV18 and TRBJ2-7; perhaps TRBD2 as D (6 bases). CDR1 is KGHSH and CDR2 is LQKENI in the germline V gene. The CDR3 spans 15 residues. V dropped 3 bases and J dropped 4 bases, with 16 bases sitting between them. The CDR3 is CASSPLGTDPYEQYF. CDR3 DNA: TGTGCCAGCTCACCTTTAGGGACTGATCCTTACGAGCAGTACTTC.

The rearrangement joins TRBV30 to TRBJ2-5; D unclear. Germline V gene lookup returns CDR1 GTSNPN and CDR2 SVGIG (reference sequence). CDR3 length equals 13 residues. V shed 0 bases and J shed 1 base, with 6 bases lying between them. The CDR3 loop reads CAWSVSFQETQYF. As DNA, the CDR3 is TGTGCCTGGAGTGTCTCCTTCCAAGAGACCCAGTACTTC. Full variable domain (remainder filled in from reference TRBV30 and TRBJ2-5): SQTIHQWPATLVQPVGSPLSLECTVEGTSNPNLYWYRQAAGRGLQLLFYSVGIGQISSEVPQNLSASRPQDRQFILSSKKLLLSDSGFYLCAWSVSFQETQYFGPGTRLLVL.

This clone showed up just a few times. This chain uses TRBV30 with TRBJ2-5, with D tentatively TRBD1 (5 bases). The ends were cut back, 3 bases at V and 5 bases at J, with 10 bases in the middle. Germline assignment: CDR1 GTSNPN and CDR2 SVGIG (reference sequence). The CDR3 sequence is 12 residues long. CDR3 in amino acids: CAWSAGQETQYF. For the CDR3, the DNA is TGTGCCTGGAGCGCAGGGCAGGAGACCCAGTACTTC.

The sample holds a few counts of this clone. The chain combines TRBV29-1 with TRBJ2-5, with 7 bases fitting TRBD1. The CDR3 covers 12 residues. Germline trimming cut 4 bases from V and 4 bases from J; bases unmatched to any gene: 3. Per germline, CDR1 SQVTM and CDR2 ANQGSEA. Written as DNA, the CDR3 is TGCAGCGTTGGTAAGGGGGCAGAGACCCAGTACTTC. It yields the protein CSVGKGAETQYF.

V and J are TRBV29-1 and TRBJ2-1; possible D gene TRBD2, 5 bases. CDR1 is SQVTM, CDR2 ANQGSEA, per germline. Trimming took off 5 bases at V and 0 bases at J, with 20 bases between the two ends. The CDR3 loop spans 17 amino acids. This CDR3 reads CSVNPFGRGTSYNEQFF. CDR3 in DNA: TGCAGCGTTAATCCCTTTGGCCGGGGAACCTCCTACAATGAGCAGTTCTTC.

V and J are TRBV27 and TRBJ2-1, with 8 bases that match TRBD1. There are 17 residues in the CDR3. Germline lookup yields CDR1 MNHEY and CDR2 SMNVEV (reference sequence). V lost 7 bases and J lost 6; bases outside the gene matches: 17. CDR3 nucleotides: TGTGCCAGCACCCAGCTCAAGGGGACAGGTCAGAGCAATGAGCAGTTCTTC. The encoded protein is CASTQLKGTGQSNEQFF.

This clone turned up a few times. The rearrangement joins TRBV28 to TRBJ2-5; 8 bases align to TRBD1. Germline V CDR1 and CDR2: MDHEN, SYDVKM. The CDR3 spans 14 residues. With 5 bases clipped from V and 4 bases from J, the junction kept 6 bases outside the gene matches. The CDR3 sequence is CASSDRGGGETQYF. The CDR3 nucleotides are TGTGCCAGCAGTGACAGGGGCGGAGGAGAGACCCAGTACTTC.

This clone was counted between two and nine times. The gene calls are TRBV7-8 and TRBJ2-7, with 8 positions matching TRBD2. With V trimmed by 5 bases and J by 0 bases, 6 bases remained unmatched. This CDR3 is 15 amino acids long. Per germline, CDR1 SGHVS and CDR2 FQNEAQ. The DNA of the CDR3 is TGTGCCAGCAGCCCGGGGGGGATTAGCTCCTACGAGCAGTACTTC. It codes for CASSPGGISSYEQYF.